The 18 T cell receptor beta chains reported below all come from one sample, sequenced in a study of T-cell reconstitution after alpha-beta-depleted transplantation in children. Molecular barcoding with unique molecular identifiers was used for the TCRbeta library. Using its own MiXCR run on the PCR reads, TCRdb lists one record per CDR3 protein. The sample includes about 300,000 distinct CDR3 sequences, about 9.5% of them seen just once. Sequenced material: PBMCs, taken before TCRalphabeta/CD19-depleted stem cell transplant. These receptors were obtained from a boy in the first two years of life with acute myeloid leukemia, due to receive a stem cell transplant.

This clonotype has a handful of counts. The chain has TRBV29-1 and TRBJ1-2, with 8 bases lining up with TRBD1. There are 18 residues in the CDR3. The V and J ends lost 6 bases and 1 base, in that order; junction bases with no gene match: 19. Germline CDR1 is SQVTM and CDR2 is ANQGSEA. CDR3 nucleotides: TGCAGCGTCCACTCCCCAAGGACAGGGAAGAGGGATAACTATGGCTACACCTTC. Amino acids: CSVHSPRTGKRDNYGYTF. Looking up the rest from reference TRBV29-1 and TRBJ1-2 gives the full variable domain: SAVISQKPSRDICQRGTSLTIQCQVDSQVTMMFWYRQQPGQSLTLIATANQGSEATYESGFVIDKFPISRPNLTFSTLTVSNMSPEDSSIYLCSVHSPRTGKRDNYGYTFGSGTRLTVV.

Note on this clonotype: This may be a read error: a much more frequent sequence differs by one nucleotide. The V gene is TRBV5-8, the J gene TRBJ2-2; D unresolved. The ends were cut back, 1 base at V and 5 bases at J, with 9 bases in the middle. The CDR3 loop spans 14 amino acids. The germline V gene has CDR1 SGHTS and CDR2 YDEGEE. The CDR3 DNA reads TGTGCCAGCAGCTTGTGGCGGTTTACCGGGGAGCTGTTTTTT. As protein: CASSLWRFTGELFF.

This clonotype was observed at least ten times. The rearrangement joins TRBV12-3 or TRBV12-4 to TRBJ1-2, with D possibly being TRBD1 (5 bases). This CDR3 is built from 12 residues. V dropped 4 bases and J dropped 8 bases, with 11 bases sitting between them. Written as DNA, the CDR3 is TGTGCCAGCAGTTCAACAGGTGCCGGCTACACCTTC. Translation: CASSSTGAGYTF.

This clonotype was counted a few times. The rearrangement links TRBV20-1 to TRBJ2-7; possibly TRBD2 for D (5 bases). The CDR3 consists of 17 residues. Trimming left V 5 bases short and J 4 bases short, with 27 bases between. Germline V gene sequence: CDR1 DFQATT, CDR2 SNEGSKA (reference sequence). CDR3 loop: CSARIPPPTSTRYEQYF. CDR3 coding DNA: TGCAGTGCTCGCATCCCTCCCCCTACTAGTACCCGGTACGAGCAGTACTTC.

This clonotype has ten or more counts. The V gene is TRBV3-1, the J gene TRBJ2-5; 7 bases fit TRBD1. Looked up from germline, CDR1 is LGHDT and CDR2 is YNNKEL (reference sequence). The CDR3 spans 16 residues. J gave up 5 bases and V 4 bases, and 13 bases lay outside the gene matches. The CDR3 region is CASSPPTGIRRETQYF. The CDR3, as DNA: TGTGCCAGCAGCCCTCCGACAGGGATTAGGAGGGAGACCCAGTACTTC.

This clonotype occurred many times. The chain uses TRBV28 and TRBJ1-1; tentative D call: TRBD1 (6 bases). CDR1 is MDHEN, CDR2 SYDVKM, per germline. CDR3 length equals 16 residues. Trimming pared 3 bases from V and 1 base from J, leaving 15 bases between. For the CDR3, the DNA is TGTGCCAGCAGTTTCCCCGTACAGGGAGCGAACACTGAAGCTTTCTTT. It yields the protein CASSFPVQGANTEAFF.

The chain recombines TRBV2 with TRBJ2-1; 7 nucleotides agree with TRBD2. Germline V gene lookup returns CDR1 SNHLY and CDR2 FYNNEI. J was trimmed by 4 bases and V by 2 bases; bases with no gene match: 11. CDR3 length equals 17 residues. This CDR3 reads CASSERIAGEGYNEQFF. The CDR3 DNA is TGTGCCAGCAGTGAAAGGATCGCGGGAGAGGGTTACAATGAGCAGTTCTTC.

This chain uses TRBV11-3 with TRBJ2-5, with TRBD1 as a possible D gene (6 bases). Trimming shortened V by 0 bases and J by 5 bases, and 10 bases separated the two germline ends. Germline V gives CDR1 SGHNT, CDR2 YENEEA. This CDR3 region has 14 residues. CDR3 coding DNA: TGTGCCAGCAGCTTAGATCCAGGGGAGGAGACCCAGTACTTC. It yields the protein CASSLDPGEETQYF.

This clonotype was observed at least ten times. Here the CDR3 reads CASSHGQETQYF. In nucleotides, the CDR3 is TGTGCCAGCAGCCATGGACAAGAGACCCAGTACTTC. J is TRBJ2-5 and V is TRBV6-6; unclear D gene. With 6 bases removed from V and 2 bases from J, the gap between germline ends came to 7 bases. This CDR3 has 12 amino acids. The germline V gene encodes CDR1 MNHNY and CDR2 SVGAGI (reference sequence).

Concerning this clonotype itself: Germline is not matched at one junction end, which may reflect a read error. This chain connects TRBV13 to TRBJ2-6; D might be TRBD2 (6 bases). Germline-derived CDR1 and CDR2 are PRHDT and FYEKMQ (reference sequence). The CDR3 has 22 amino acids. CDR3 nucleotides: TGTGCCAGCAGCTCCCCCGGCAGGGAGGAGAGGCTGTCCTTCTCTGGGGCCAACGTCGTGACTTTC. It yields the protein CASSSPGREERLSFSGANVVTF.

This clonotype was detected many times. This chain links TRBV20-1 with TRBJ2-3; D is possibly TRBD2 (5 bases). The CDR3 covers 12 residues. Germline V gene sequence: CDR1 DFQATT, CDR2 SNEGSKA (reference sequence). Trimming left V 3 bases short and J 3 bases short, with 7 bases between. CDR3 sequence reads: CSARDWTDTQYF. The CDR3 nucleotides are TGCAGTGCTAGGGACTGGACAGATACGCAGTATTTT.

This clonotype showed up just a few times. This rearrangement joins TRBV5-1 to TRBJ2-5, with D perhaps matching TRBD1 (5 bases). Germline CDR1 and CDR2: SGHRS and YFSETQ. This CDR3 spans 16 amino acids. The ends were cut back, 3 bases at V and 1 base at J, with 16 bases in the middle. The CDR3: CASSSSREGFQETQYF. In DNA form, the CDR3 reads TGCGCCAGCAGCTCAAGCAGGGAAGGGTTCCAAGAGACCCAGTACTTC.

Many counts were recorded for this clonotype. This chain uses TRBV18 with TRBJ2-2; D is possibly TRBD1 (5 bases). CDR1 and CDR2 (germline): KGHSH, LQKENI. The CDR3 has 15 residues. The V gene lost 3 bases and the J gene lost 1 base, with 9 bases spanning the gap. CDR3 amino acids: CASSPSRENTGELFF. The CDR3 nucleotides read TGTGCCAGCTCACCGAGCAGGGAGAACACCGGGGAGCTGTTTTTT.

This chain uses TRBV24-1 with TRBJ2-1; D possibly corresponds to TRBD2 (5 bases). V was shortened by 3 bases and J by 0 bases, with 14 bases between the two germline ends. The CDR3 is 17 amino acids. Germline V gene data show CDR1 as KGHDR and CDR2 as SFDVKD. In DNA, the CDR3 is TGTGCCACCAGTGATCCAGGACTGTCCAGCTCCTACAATGAGCAGTTCTTC. Its translation: CATSDPGLSSSYNEQFF.

In its sample, this clonotype was seen many times. This chain uses TRBV4-3 with TRBJ2-1; 9 bases are a match to TRBD2. This CDR3 has 16 amino acids. The J segment lost 2 bases and the V segment lost 1 base, leaving 3 bases of the junction unmatched. Germline V gene lookup returns CDR1 LGHNA and CDR2 YSLEER. As DNA, the CDR3 is TGCGCCAGCAGCCAAGGACCTAGCGGGGCCTACAATGAGCAGTTCTTC. Translated: CASSQGPSGAYNEQFF.

About this clonotype itself: A much bigger clone sits one base away, suggesting this may be a read error. J is TRBJ2-1 and V is TRBV10-3; tentatively, D is TRBD1 (5 bases). CDR3 length: 18 residues. Per the germline V gene, CDR1 is ENHRY and CDR2 is SYGVKD. Trimming stripped 1 base from V and 3 bases from J, with 19 bases between. This CDR3 reads CAISEWLPEPQVYNEQFF. CDR3 in DNA: TGTGCCATCAGTGAGTGGCTTCCAGAGCCACAGGTCTACAATGAGCAGTTCTTC.

Remarks on this clonotype: The junction departs from germline at one end; a sequencing error may be responsible. The genes are TRBV20-1 and TRBJ1-3; unclear D gene. This CDR3 region has 14 residues. Germline CDR1 is DFQATT and CDR2 is SNEGSKA (reference sequence). The CDR3 DNA follows: TGCAGTGCTAGACACATAGCGTCAGGAAACACCAAATATTTT. Translating gives CSARHIASGNTKYF.

The V call is TRBV5-1, the J call TRBJ1-2; D is undetermined. There are 15 residues in the CDR3. Germline CDR1 SGHRS, CDR2 YFSETQ. Between the trimmed V and J ends, which lost 6 bases and 2 bases, there was a span of 17 bases. The CDR3 is CASKREAPLNYGYTF. Here the CDR3 DNA reads TGCGCCAGCAAAAGAGAGGCCCCCTTAAACTATGGCTACACCTTC.